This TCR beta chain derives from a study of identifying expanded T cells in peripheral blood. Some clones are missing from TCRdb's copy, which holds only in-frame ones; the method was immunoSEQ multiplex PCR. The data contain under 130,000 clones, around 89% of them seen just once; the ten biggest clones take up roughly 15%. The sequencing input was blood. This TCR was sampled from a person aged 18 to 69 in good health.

The CDR3 protein is CASSWGLAGLYEQYF. CDR3 nucleotides: TGTGCCAGCAGCTGGGGACTAGCGGGGCTCTACGAGCAGTACTTC. The chain has TRBV14 and TRBJ2-7; 13 nucleotides align to TRBD2. CDR3 length equals 15 residues. Germline trimming cut 5 bases from V and 3 bases from J; bases unmatched to any gene: 4. Germline V CDR1 and CDR2: SGHDN, FVKESK.